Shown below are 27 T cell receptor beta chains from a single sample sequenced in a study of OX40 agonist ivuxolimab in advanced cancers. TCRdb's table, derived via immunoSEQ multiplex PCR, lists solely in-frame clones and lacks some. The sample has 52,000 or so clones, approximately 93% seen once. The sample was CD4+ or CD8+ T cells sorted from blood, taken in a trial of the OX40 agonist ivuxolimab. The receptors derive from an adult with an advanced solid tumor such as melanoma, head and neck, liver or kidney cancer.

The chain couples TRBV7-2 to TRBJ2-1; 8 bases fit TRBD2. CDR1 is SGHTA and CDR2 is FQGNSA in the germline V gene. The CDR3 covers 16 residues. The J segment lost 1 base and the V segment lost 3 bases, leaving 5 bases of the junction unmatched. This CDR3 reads CASSFAGRESYNEQFF. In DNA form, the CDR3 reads TGTGCCAGCAGCTTTGCCGGGAGGGAATCCTACAATGAGCAGTTCTTC.

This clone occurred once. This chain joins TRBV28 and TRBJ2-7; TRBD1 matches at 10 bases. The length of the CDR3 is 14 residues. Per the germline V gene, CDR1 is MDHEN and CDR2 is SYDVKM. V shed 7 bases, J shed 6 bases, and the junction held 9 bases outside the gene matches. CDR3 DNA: TGTGCCAGCACTGTTGAGGGACAGGGGACCGAGCAGTACTTC. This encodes CASTVEGQGTEQYF.

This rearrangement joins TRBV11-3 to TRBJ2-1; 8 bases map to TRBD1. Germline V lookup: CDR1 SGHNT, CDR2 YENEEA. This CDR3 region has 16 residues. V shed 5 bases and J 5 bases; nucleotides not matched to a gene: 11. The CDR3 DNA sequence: TGTGCCAGCAGCCAGACAGGGGTGTTTAGTCACAATGAGCAGTTCTTC. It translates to CASSQTGVFSHNEQFF. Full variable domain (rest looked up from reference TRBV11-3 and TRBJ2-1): EAGVVQSPRYKIIEKKQPVAFWCNPISGHNTLYWYLQNLGQGPELLIRYENEEAVDDSQLPKDRFSAERLKGVDSTLKIQPAELGDSAVYLCASSQTGVFSHNEQFFGPGTRLTVL.

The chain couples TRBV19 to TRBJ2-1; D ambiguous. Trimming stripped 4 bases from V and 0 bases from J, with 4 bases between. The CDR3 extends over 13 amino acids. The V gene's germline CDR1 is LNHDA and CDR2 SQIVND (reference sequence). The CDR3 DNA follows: TGTGCCAGTAGTACGAGCTCCTACAATGAGCAGTTCTTC. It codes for CASSTSSYNEQFF.

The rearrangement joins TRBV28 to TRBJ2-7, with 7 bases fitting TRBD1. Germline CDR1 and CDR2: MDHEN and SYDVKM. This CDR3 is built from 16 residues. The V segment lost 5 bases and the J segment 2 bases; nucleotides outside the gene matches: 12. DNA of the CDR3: TGTGCCAGCAGTCCCGAACACAGGGGCGAGACCTACGAGCAGTACTTC. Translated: CASSPEHRGETYEQYF.

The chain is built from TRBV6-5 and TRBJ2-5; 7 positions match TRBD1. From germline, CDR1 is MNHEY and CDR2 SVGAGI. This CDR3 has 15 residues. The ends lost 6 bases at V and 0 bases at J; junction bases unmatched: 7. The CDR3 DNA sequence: TGTGCCAGCAGGGATCGGGACAGCAACCAAGAGACCCAGTACTTC. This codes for CASRDRDSNQETQYF.

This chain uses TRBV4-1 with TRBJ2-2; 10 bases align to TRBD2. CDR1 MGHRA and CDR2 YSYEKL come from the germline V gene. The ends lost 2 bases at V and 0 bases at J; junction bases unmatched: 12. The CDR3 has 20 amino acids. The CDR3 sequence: CASSQTLLAGRATNTGELFF. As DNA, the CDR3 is TGCGCCAGCAGCCAAACACTACTAGCGGGAAGAGCGACGAACACCGGGGAGCTGTTTTTT.

The DNA of the CDR3 is TGCGCCAGCAGCCAAGAAAACGAGCAGTACTTC. This translates into CASSQENEQYF. The chain is built from TRBV4-1 and TRBJ2-7; D remains unclear. The CDR3 is 11 amino acids. The V end was cut by 0 bases, the J end by 5 bases, with 2 bases between. In germline, CDR1 is MGHRA, CDR2 YSYEKL.

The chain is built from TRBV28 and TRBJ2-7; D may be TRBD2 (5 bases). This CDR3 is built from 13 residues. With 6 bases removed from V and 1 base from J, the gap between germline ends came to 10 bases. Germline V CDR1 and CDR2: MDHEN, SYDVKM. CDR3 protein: CASSPGLSYEQYF. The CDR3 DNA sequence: TGTGCCAGCAGCCCCGGACTGTCCTACGAGCAGTACTTC.

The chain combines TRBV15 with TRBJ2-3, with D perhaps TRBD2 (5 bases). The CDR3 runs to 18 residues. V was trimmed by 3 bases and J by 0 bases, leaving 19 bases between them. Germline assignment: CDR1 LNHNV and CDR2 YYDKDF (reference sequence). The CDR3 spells CATSSDASSGTSTDTQYF. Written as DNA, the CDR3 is TGTGCCACCAGCAGCGACGCTTCAAGCGGAACTAGCACAGATACGCAGTATTTT.

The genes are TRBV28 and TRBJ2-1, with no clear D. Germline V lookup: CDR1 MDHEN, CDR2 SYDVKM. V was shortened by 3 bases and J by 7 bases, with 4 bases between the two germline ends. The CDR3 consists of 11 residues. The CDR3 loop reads CASSFFNEQFF. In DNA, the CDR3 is TGTGCCAGCAGTTTTTTTAATGAGCAGTTCTTC.

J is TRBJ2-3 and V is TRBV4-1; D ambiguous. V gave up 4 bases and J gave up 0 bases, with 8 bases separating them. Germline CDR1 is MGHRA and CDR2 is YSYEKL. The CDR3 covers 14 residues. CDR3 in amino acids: CASSRAVSTDTQYF. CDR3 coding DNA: TGCGCCAGCAGCCGGGCAGTCAGCACAGATACGCAGTATTTT.

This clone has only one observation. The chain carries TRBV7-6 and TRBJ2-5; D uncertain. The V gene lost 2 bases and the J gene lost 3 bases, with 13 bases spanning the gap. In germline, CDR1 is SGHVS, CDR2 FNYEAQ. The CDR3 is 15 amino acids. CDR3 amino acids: CASSLWARREETQYF. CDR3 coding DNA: TGTGCCAGCAGCTTATGGGCACGGAGAGAAGAGACCCAGTACTTC.

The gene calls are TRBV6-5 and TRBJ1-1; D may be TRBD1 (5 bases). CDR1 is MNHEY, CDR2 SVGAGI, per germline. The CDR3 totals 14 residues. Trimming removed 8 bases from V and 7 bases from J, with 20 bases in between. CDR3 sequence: CASLDSLRSDEAFF. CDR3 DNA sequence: TGTGCCAGCTTAGACAGCCTTAGGTCGGATGAAGCTTTCTTT.

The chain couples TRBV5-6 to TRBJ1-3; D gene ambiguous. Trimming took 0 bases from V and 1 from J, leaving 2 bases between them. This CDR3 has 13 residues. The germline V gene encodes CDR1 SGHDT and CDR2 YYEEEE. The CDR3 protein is CASSLASGNTIYF. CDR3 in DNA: TGTGCCAGCAGCTTGGCTTCTGGAAACACCATATATTTT.

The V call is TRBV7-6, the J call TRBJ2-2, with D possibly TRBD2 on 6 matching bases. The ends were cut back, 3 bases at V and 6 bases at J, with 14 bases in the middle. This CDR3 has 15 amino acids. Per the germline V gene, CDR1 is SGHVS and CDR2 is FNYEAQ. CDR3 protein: CASSFSFGRAGELFF. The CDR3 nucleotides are TGTGCCAGCAGCTTTTCCTTCGGGAGAGCCGGGGAGCTGTTTTTT.

The CDR3 nucleotides are TGTGCCAGTAGTATCAACAGCGGCCCCAGGGGTGAGCAGTTCTTC. It yields the protein CASSINSGPRGEQFF. J is TRBJ2-1 and V is TRBV19; perhaps TRBD1 as D (6 bases). This CDR3 has 15 residues. V was shortened by 3 bases and J by 9 bases, with 18 bases between the two germline ends. Germline V lookup: CDR1 LNHDA, CDR2 SQIVND (reference sequence).

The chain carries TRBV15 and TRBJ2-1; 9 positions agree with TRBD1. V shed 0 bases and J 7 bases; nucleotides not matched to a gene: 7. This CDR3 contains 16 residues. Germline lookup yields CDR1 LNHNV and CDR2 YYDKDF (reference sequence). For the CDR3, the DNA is TGTGCCACCAGCAGAGATCGAGGGACAGGGAGAAATGAGCAGTTCTTC. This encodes CATSRDRGTGRNEQFF. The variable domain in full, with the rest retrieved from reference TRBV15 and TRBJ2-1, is DAMVIQNPRYQVTQFGKPVTLSCSQTLNHNVMYWYQQKSSQAPKLLFHYYDKDFNNEADTPDNFQSRRPNTSFCFLDIRSPGLGDTAMYLCATSRDRGTGRNEQFFGPGTRLTVL.

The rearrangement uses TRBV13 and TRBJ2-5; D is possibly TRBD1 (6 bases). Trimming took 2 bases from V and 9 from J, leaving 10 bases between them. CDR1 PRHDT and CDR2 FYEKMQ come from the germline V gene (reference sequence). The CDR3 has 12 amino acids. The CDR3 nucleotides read TGTGCCAGCAGCTTACAGGGGAAGGCCCAGTACTTC. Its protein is CASSLQGKAQYF.

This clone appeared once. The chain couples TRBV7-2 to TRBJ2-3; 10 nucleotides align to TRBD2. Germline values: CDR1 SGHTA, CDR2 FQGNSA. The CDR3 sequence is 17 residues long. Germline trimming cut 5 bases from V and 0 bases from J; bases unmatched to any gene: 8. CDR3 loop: CASSPLLLAGSTDTQYF. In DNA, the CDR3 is TGTGCCAGCAGCCCCCTGTTACTAGCGGGAAGCACAGATACGCAGTATTTT.

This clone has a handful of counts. The CDR3 DNA follows: TGTGCCAGTAGGAGGGGTTGGACTGAAGCTTTCTTT. It codes for CASRRGWTEAFF. V usage is TRBV19 and J usage is TRBJ1-1; D perhaps matches TRBD1 (5 bases). Germline CDR1 and CDR2: LNHDA and SQIVND (reference sequence). The CDR3 has 12 amino acids. Deletions cut 6 bases from V and 5 bases from J, with 10 bases between.

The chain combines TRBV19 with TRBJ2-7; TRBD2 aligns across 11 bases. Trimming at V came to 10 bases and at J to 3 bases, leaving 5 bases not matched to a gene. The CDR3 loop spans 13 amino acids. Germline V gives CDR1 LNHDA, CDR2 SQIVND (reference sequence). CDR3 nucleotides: TGTGCCACCCGACTAGCGGGGAGCTACGAGCAGTACTTC. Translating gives CATRLAGSYEQYF.

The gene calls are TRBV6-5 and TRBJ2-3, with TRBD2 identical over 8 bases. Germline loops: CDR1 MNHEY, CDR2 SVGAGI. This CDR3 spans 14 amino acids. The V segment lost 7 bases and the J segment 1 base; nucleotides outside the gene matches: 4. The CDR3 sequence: CASTSGGGTDTQYF. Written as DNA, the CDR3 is TGTGCCAGCACCTCGGGAGGGGGCACAGATACGCAGTATTTT.

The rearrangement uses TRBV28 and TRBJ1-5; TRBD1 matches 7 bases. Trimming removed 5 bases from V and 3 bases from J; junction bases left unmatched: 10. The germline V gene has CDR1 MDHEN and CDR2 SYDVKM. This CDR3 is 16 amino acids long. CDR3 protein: CASSGRGGTDNQPQHF. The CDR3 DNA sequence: TGTGCCAGCAGTGGGCGTGGCGGGACAGACAATCAGCCCCAGCATTTT. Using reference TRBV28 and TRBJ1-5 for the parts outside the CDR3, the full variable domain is DVKVTQSSRYLVKRTGEKVFLECVQDMDHENMFWYRQDPGLGLRLIYFSYDVKMKEKGDIPEGYSVSREKKERFSLILESASTNQTSMYLCASSGRGGTDNQPQHFGDGTRLSIL.

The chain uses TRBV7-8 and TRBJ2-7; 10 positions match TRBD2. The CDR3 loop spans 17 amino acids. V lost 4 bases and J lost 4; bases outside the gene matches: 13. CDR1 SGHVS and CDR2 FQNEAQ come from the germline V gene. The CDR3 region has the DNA TGTGCCAGCAGCTACCCTGGTTTTAGCGGGAGGAGTTACGAGCAGTACTTC. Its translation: CASSYPGFSGRSYEQYF.

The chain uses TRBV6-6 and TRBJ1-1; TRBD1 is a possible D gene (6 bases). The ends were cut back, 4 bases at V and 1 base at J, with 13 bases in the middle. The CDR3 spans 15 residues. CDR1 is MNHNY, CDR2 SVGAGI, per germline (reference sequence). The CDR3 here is CASSLGTLSNTEAFF. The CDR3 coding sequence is TGTGCCAGCAGTTTAGGGACACTGTCGAACACTGAAGCTTTCTTT.

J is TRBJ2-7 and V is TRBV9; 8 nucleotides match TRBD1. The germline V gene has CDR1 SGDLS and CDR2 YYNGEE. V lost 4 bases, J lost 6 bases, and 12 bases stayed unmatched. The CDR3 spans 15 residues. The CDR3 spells CASSPQGAQSGEQYF. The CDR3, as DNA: TGTGCCAGCAGCCCTCAGGGGGCGCAGTCAGGCGAGCAGTACTTC.